This T cell receptor (beta chain) was identified in a study of vaccination effects on CD4 cells after COVID-19. Study at large: Convalescent patients, a few in all, were sampled both early and late after vaccination. Notes on the study in general: Convalescents' spike-reactive clones after vaccination were mainly made up of new clones that the vaccine induced. Clones that were induced by infection or by vaccine showed marked contraction late after vaccination.

This CDR3 spans 13 amino acids. V dropped 6 bases and J dropped 0 bases, with 8 bases sitting between them. CDR1 and CDR2 from the germline V gene are MNHEY and SVGAGI. As to this clone: The antigen remains unidentified.

Having been cultured for less than 13 days, the cells underwent CD4+ T cell isolation. By PCR, the person was confirmed to have had SARS-CoV-2 infection between March and December 2020. Participants got two doses of BNT162b2 or mRNA-1273 vaccine. A half-volume exchange with IL-2 medium occurred on days 3 and 7. Profiling relied on immunoSEQ multiplex PCR, and the TCRdb table lists in-frame clones only, not all of them. The sample lists 40,000 to 45,000 clones, approximately 82% occurring once. The chain links TRBV6-5 to TRBJ1-1; D not certain. Material: CD4+ T cells from PBMCs cultured without peptide, obtained after COVID-19 vaccination. This clonotype was obtained from a human donor who had a prior SARS-CoV-2 infection. The CDR3 nucleotides read TGTGCCAGCAGCCCGCAAATGAACACTGAAGCTTTCTTT. Translated, it gives CASSPQMNTEAFF.